Presented here are 19 T cell receptor beta chains from one specimen sequenced in a study of T cell responses to AZD1222 COVID-19 vaccine. Only in-frame clones appear in the TCRdb table, and some are missing; sequencing was by immunoSEQ multiplex PCR. Among roughly 120,000 clones listed, roughly 89% were seen once. The sequencing used peripheral blood, collected on day 0 of AZD1222 vaccination. These receptors all come from an adult in good health.

The genes are TRBV2 and TRBJ1-5; 11 bases fit TRBD1. The germline V gene has CDR1 SNHLY and CDR2 FYNNEI. There are 13 residues in the CDR3. The ends lost 8 bases at V and 5 bases at J; junction bases unmatched: 2. The CDR3 nucleotides read TGTGCCAGCGCGGACAGGGGGCATCAGCCCCAGCATTTT. Translation: CASADRGHQPQHF.

This chain links TRBV6-1 with TRBJ1-4, with D uncertain. V was shortened by 3 bases and J by 5 bases, with 10 bases between the two germline ends. CDR1 and CDR2 (germline): MNHNS, SASEGT. This CDR3 is 14 amino acids long. CDR3 nucleotide sequence: TGTGCCAGCAGTGACATGCAAGGGAATGAAAAACTGTTTTTT. This sequence encodes CASSDMQGNEKLFF.

The rearrangement uses TRBV2 and TRBJ1-4; D might be TRBD1 (6 bases). Germline V lookup: CDR1 SNHLY, CDR2 FYNNEI. The ends were cut back, 5 bases at V and 5 bases at J, with 15 bases in the middle. The CDR3 is 15 residues long. CDR3 DNA sequence: TGTGCCAGCAGTAAGAGACAGGCCGCGAATGAAAAACTGTTTTTT. Encoded protein: CASSKRQAANEKLFF.

The chain recombines TRBV28 with TRBJ2-5; D is possibly TRBD1 or TRBD2 (5 bases each). Trimming took off 5 bases at V and 3 bases at J, with 25 bases between the two ends. CDR3 length equals 18 residues. CDR1 and CDR2 from the germline V gene are MDHEN and SYDVKM. The CDR3 reads CASSLRQTTVILEETQYF. The CDR3 nucleotides read TGTGCCAGCAGTCTAAGACAGACTACCGTTATTCTAGAAGAGACCCAGTACTTC.

The V gene is TRBV24-1, the J gene TRBJ1-4; 7 bases match TRBD1. This CDR3 is built from 13 residues. CDR1 and CDR2 (germline): KGHDR, SFDVKD. J was trimmed by 1 base and V by 12 bases; bases with no gene match: 4. This CDR3 reads CAGRQGTNEKLFF. The CDR3 coding sequence is TGTGCCGGCCGACAGGGAACTAATGAAAAACTGTTTTTT.

This chain links TRBV11-1 with TRBJ1-1; no definite D call. Germline assignment: CDR1 SGHAT and CDR2 FQDESV (reference sequence). Between the trimmed V and J ends, which lost 3 bases and 0 bases, there was a span of 5 bases. The CDR3 sequence is 13 residues long. CDR3 nucleotides: TGTGCCAGCAGCTTCCAGTTGAACACTGAAGCTTTCTTT. This translates into CASSFQLNTEAFF.

This clone was detected once. V and J are TRBV24-1 and TRBJ2-5; possibly TRBD2 for D (6 bases). Germline V gene data show CDR1 as KGHDR and CDR2 as SFDVKD. The CDR3 sequence is 16 residues long. V was cut by 2 bases and J by 1 base, with 13 bases left in between. The CDR3: CATSDSGAGSQETQYF. CDR3 in DNA: TGTGCCACCAGTGATTCGGGCGCGGGAAGCCAAGAGACCCAGTACTTC.

This sequence joins TRBV3-1 (or the pseudogene TRBV3-2) and TRBJ2-7, with D possibly TRBD2 on 5 matching bases. The CDR3 has 15 amino acids. Per germline, CDR1 LGHDT and CDR2 YNNKEL (reference sequence). V lost 5 bases and J lost 5, with 19 bases in between. The CDR3: CASSWSGRRFHEQYF. In DNA, the CDR3 is TGTGCCAGCAGCTGGTCGGGGAGACGGTTCCACGAGCAGTACTTC.

This clone was seen just once. The CDR3 DNA is TGTGCCAGCACGTCCCGGGACAGGGGTCAGCCCCAGCATTTT. This gives the protein CASTSRDRGQPQHF. The chain links TRBV19 to TRBJ1-5; 10 bases are a match to TRBD1. Germline V gene sequence: CDR1 LNHDA, CDR2 SQIVND (reference sequence). CDR3 length: 14 amino acids. The V gene end was trimmed by 9 bases and the J gene end by 6 bases; junction bases not matched to a gene: 8.

The gene calls are TRBV28 and TRBJ2-7, with 8 bases lining up with TRBD2. Germline CDR1 reads MDHEN; CDR2 reads SYDVKM. The CDR3 sequence is 12 residues long. After removal of 8 bases from V and 7 bases from J, the junction contained 7 bases not matched to a gene. The CDR3 here is CASAGGGREQYF. Here the CDR3 DNA reads TGTGCCAGCGCCGGGGGGGGGCGAGAGCAGTACTTC.

The V and J genes are TRBV14 and TRBJ2-1; no definite D call. Germline CDR1 is SGHDN and CDR2 is FVKESK. V was trimmed by 1 base and J by 7 bases, leaving 8 bases between them. The CDR3 length is 13 residues. CDR3 DNA: TGTGCCAGCAGCCAAGCCTGGTCTAATGAGCAGTTCTTC. Protein sequence: CASSQAWSNEQFF.

The chain carries TRBV20-1 and TRBJ1-2; the D is unclear. CDR3 length: 11 residues. The germline V gene encodes CDR1 DFQATT and CDR2 SNEGSKA (reference sequence). Here the CDR3 reads CSASLDDGYTF. The CDR3 DNA reads TGCAGCGCCAGTCTAGATGATGGCTACACCTTC.

The sample holds one count of this clone. This chain links TRBV7-9 with TRBJ1-1; D not resolved. V lost 7 bases, J lost 6 bases, and 18 bases lay in between. This CDR3 region has 14 residues. Germline-derived CDR1 and CDR2 are SEHNR and FQNEAQ (reference sequence). The CDR3 sequence is CASTPEGGYPEAFF. CDR3 bases: TGTGCCAGCACCCCAGAAGGAGGGTACCCTGAAGCTTTCTTT.

The gene calls are TRBV24-1 and TRBJ1-5; D is ambiguous. Between the trimmed V and J ends, which lost 4 bases and 4 bases, there was a span of 4 bases. Germline V gives CDR1 KGHDR, CDR2 SFDVKD. The CDR3 spans 12 residues. The CDR3 bases are TGTGCCACCAGTGAACCAAATCAGCCCCAGCATTTT. Its protein product is CATSEPNQPQHF.

The gene calls are TRBV6-5 and TRBJ1-3, with 8 positions matching TRBD1. After removal of 0 bases from V and 2 bases from J, the junction contained 0 bases not matched to a gene. CDR1 and CDR2 from the germline V gene are MNHEY and SVGAGI. The CDR3 has 15 amino acids. Here the CDR3 reads CASSYSDRAGNTIYF. For the CDR3, the DNA is TGTGCCAGCAGTTACTCGGACAGGGCTGGAAACACCATATATTTT.

The chain has TRBV28 and TRBJ2-4; either TRBD1 or TRBD2 may supply D (6 bases each). Germline values: CDR1 MDHEN, CDR2 SYDVKM. This CDR3 comprises 17 residues. Between the trimmed V and J ends, which lost 6 bases and 0 bases, there was a span of 18 bases. The CDR3 bases are TGTGCCAGCAGCCCGGGGGCGGGTGGGCTAGCCAAAAACATTCAGTACTTC. This encodes CASSPGAGGLAKNIQYF.

The chain is built from TRBV10-3 and TRBJ1-3; the match to TRBD1 covers 8 bases. Looked up from germline, CDR1 is ENHRY and CDR2 is SYGVKD. The CDR3 length is 16 residues. V was pared by 6 bases and J by 3 bases, with 10 bases of the junction left unmatched. CDR3 in DNA: TGTGCCATCAGCAAAACAGGGGGTTCGGGTGGAAACACCATATATTTT. This gives the protein CAISKTGGSGGNTIYF.

The chain employs TRBV7-9 and TRBJ1-2, with D unresolved. The CDR3 is 14 residues long. CDR1 is SEHNR, CDR2 FQNEAQ, per germline (reference sequence). Trimming cost V 3 bases and J 2 bases, with 10 bases left between them. The CDR3 loop reads CASSLAGKNYGYTF. The CDR3 DNA reads as TGTGCCAGCAGCTTGGCCGGGAAGAACTATGGCTACACCTTC.

V and J are TRBV11-2 and TRBJ2-7; D not resolved. Looked up from germline, CDR1 is SGHAT and CDR2 is FQNNGV. Trimming pared 1 base from V and 7 bases from J, leaving 14 bases between. This CDR3 region has 14 residues. The DNA of the CDR3 is TGTGCCAGCAGCTTAGTTGGTGGGGTCGGGGAGCAGTACTTC. Residues: CASSLVGGVGEQYF.